This T cell receptor beta chain derives from a study of breast tumors, draining lymph nodes, adjacent tissues. Breast cancer patients provided tissue from their axillary draining lymph nodes. TCRdb reprocessed the multiplex PCR reads with MiXCR, giving one entry per CDR3 protein. The table shows approximately 230,000 distinct CDR3 sequences, with nearly 35% occurring only once. Details on this clonotype: This likely comes from a read error, as the CDR3 has no conserved phenylalanine or tryptophan at its end.

V dropped 6 bases and J dropped 12 bases, with 16 bases sitting between them. Germline-derived CDR1 and CDR2 are SNHLY and FYNNEI. CDR3 length: 12 residues. The sample comprised axillary lymph node tissue. The chain has TRBV2 and TRBJ2-3, with D hard to call. The clonotype comes from a female donor with breast cancer. Some clones in this sample may be carry-over from other donors' samples. The CDR3 loop is CASRKALETQYS. The DNA for the CDR3 is TGTGCCAGCAGGAAAGCGTTAGAGACCCAGTATTCT.